This T cell receptor (beta chain) comes out of a study of CD8 T cells in Susac syndrome. Random hexamers were used to reverse transcribe an amount of roughly 0.45 to 1 ug RNA. A single record per CDR3 protein comes from TCRdb applying MiXCR to the immunoSEQ multiplex PCR reads. The table includes 200,000 or so distinct CDR3 sequences, 90% to 95% detected once. V was shortened by 3 bases and J by 4 bases, with 9 bases between the two germline ends. The CDR3 is 13 amino acids. CDR1 and CDR2 from the germline V gene are SNHLY and FYNNEI. Sequencing was carried out using CD8+ T cells from PBMCs. This clonotype was sampled from a human donor with multiple sclerosis. This chain uses TRBV2 with TRBJ1-2, with unresolved D. CDR3 DNA sequence: TGTGCCAGCAGTGACCGATCCGTCTATGGCTACACCTTC. This encodes CASSDRSVYGYTF.